This record looks at one T cell receptor (beta chain) sequence and its context. The antigen remains unidentified. The data originate from a study of blood T cells in healthy people across ages. Study in general: Per two T cells, about one barcoded beta molecule was captured through template switching. Findings and caveats of the study: It was found that TCR beta diversity correlated strongly with the percentage of naive T cells.

With a J-beta primer mix and a sample-barcoded 5' primer, a second PCR ran about 7 to 11 cycles. Paired-end reads containing CDR3 totaled no fewer than 2.5 million for each sample. TCRdb itself ran the 5' RACE reads through MiXCR, one entry per CDR3 protein. The table shows more than 450,000 distinct CDR3 sequences, with about 28% occurring only once. The data were also submitted as part of a second study, on T cells of mothers and their children. That source reports: In each mother, TCR beta CDR3 reads exceeded 8.5 million; in each child, they numbered approximately 3 million.

This TCR was recovered from a boy aged 2 to 10 in good health. What was sequenced was blood.

As DNA, the CDR3 is TGCGCCAGCAGCTTCCGCCGATGGCAATACGAGCAGTACTTC. Amino acid sequence: CASSFRRWQYEQYF. J is TRBJ2-7 and V is TRBV5-1; D is undetermined. V was cut by 2 bases and J by 4 bases, with 13 bases left in between. Germline V CDR1 and CDR2: SGHRS, YFSETQ. The CDR3 has 14 amino acids.